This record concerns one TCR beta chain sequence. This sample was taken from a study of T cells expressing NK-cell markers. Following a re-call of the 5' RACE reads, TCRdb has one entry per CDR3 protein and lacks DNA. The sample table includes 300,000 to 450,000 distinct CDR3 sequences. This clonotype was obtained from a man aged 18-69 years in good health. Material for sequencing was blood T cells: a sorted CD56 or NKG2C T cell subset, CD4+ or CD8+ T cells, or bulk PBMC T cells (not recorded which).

This CDR3 is CSARVLWVSYEQYF. The rearrangement joins TRBV20-1 to TRBJ2-7. CDR1 and CDR2 (germline): DFQATT, SNEGSKA (reference sequence). This CDR3 has 14 residues.